This note documents a single T cell receptor (beta chain) sequence. Its antigen is currently not known. Base-call qualities are not available, and no considerably larger clone is one nucleotide away. This sample was included in a study of long-term antiretroviral therapy in people with HIV (dated 2022 in TCRdb). In the study overall: The earliest samples were collected about a decade before the 2015 WHO recommendation for immediate ART, when ART was typically delayed until CD4 counts fell. This retrospective serial study examined whether starting ART and sustained HIV suppression were associated with changes in the composition and diversity of the TRB repertoire in peripheral blood. The cohort contributed roughly 200 cryopreserved PBMC samples from under 35 adults with confirmed HIV infection, collected serially over a mean of about six years (range 1-12). About 35% of the 30 participants with HIV were female. Test extractions of a monoclonal T-cell line alongside approximately 36 polyclonal samples showed no cross-contamination during QIAcube processing.

What the work shows at the level of the full study, not this receptor alone: Expanded TRB clones identified before ART initiation dominated the repertoire across all time points, though the dominance fluctuated and decreased in many PLHIV after ART. CDR3 length ranges in HIV repertoires were narrower than in controls, and network structure suggested an antigen-experienced repertoire with only a slight naive shift after ART. ART initiation was associated with a significant increase in TRB diversity, but diversity stayed significantly below transplant donor controls even after long-term ART. Inferences about post-ART repertoire changes are limited because no data were available on ART adherence, viral resistance or therapy changes. The samples were dated from the mid-2000s to the late 2010s, and the ART regimens that were used may be less effective than current ART regimens. Unsorted PBMC were profiled instead of sorted CD4+ and CD8+ T cells because pre-ART samples had limited cell numbers. Because PBMC availability was limited, only the TCR beta chain was sequenced, with no alpha chain pairing.

Cut back by 2 bases and 2 bases, the V and J ends lie 15 bases apart. The CDR3 sequence holds 16 residues, the cysteine and phenylalanine included. Only the CDR3 region is kept as DNA, spanning 48 bases read in frame from base 1. The CDR1 and CDR2 encoded by the germline V gene are ENHRY and SYGVKD. To be included, a participant needed at least one PBMC sample from before ART initiation plus at least two post-ART samples. All participants with HIV were treated in the United States of America. Cryopreserved samples of about 0.9-11 million PBMC were thawed and washed before DNA extraction. At the time of the earliest PBMC sample for each participant with HIV, ages ranged from about 20 to 54 years. PBMC samples were contributed by each participant from 1-4 timepoints before ART initiation and 2-8 timepoints after ART initiation, with a median of 7 samples. For every participant, serial HIV viral load, CD4+ T-cell count, ART history and demographic data were obtained. Using a Qiagen kit on a QIAcube, genomic DNA was extracted from unsorted PBMC, with samples processed in batches of 12.

The immunoSEQ hsTCRB v3.0 assay was used at survey level resolution to sequence the TRB variable region. The targeted TRB sequencing depth was about 35,000-55,000 T-cell genomes per sample. TRB libraries were pooled and sequenced on an Illumina MiSeq using a v3 150-cycle kit. As for the authors' bioinformatics: Repertoire analysis was performed in R inside a reproducible Nextflow workflow that covered QC, data transformation and analysis. Custom analyses were implemented in LymphoSeq2, an R package for AIRR-Seq data exploration. Four samples yielding fewer than 5000 total TRB sequences were excluded, leaving around 200 analyzed HIV repertoires. Of the 180 to 200 retained HIV repertoires, some 60 were collected before and more than 120 after ART initiation. Repertoires were downsampled to 5000 TRB nucleotide sequences, and summary statistics were averaged over 100 downsampling iterations. Only TRB sequences with CDR3 regions of at least seven amino acids were retained for analysis. Two measures captured diversity: a Shannon entropy-derived clonality score and the Gini coefficient. In the repertoire networks, any two of the top 5000 CDR3 amino acid sequences were connected whenever the two sequences differed by an edit distance of one. For TRB CDR3 amino acid sequences, antigen specificity groups and MHC restriction were predicted with GLIPH2. Known CMV, EBV, HIV or tissue antigen associations were flagged by matching CDR3 amino acid sequences against VDJdb and McPAS-TCR. Pre-ART, post-ART and control groups were compared with Wilcoxon signed-rank tests and Holm-Bonferroni correction. This is the immuneACCESS table as TCRdb keeps it, with only in-frame sequences that have V and J called. A part of the clones is gone; compared with another copy, unresolved V genes explain less than half, and the rest is unexplained. D and trimming come from the DNA, and the V and J calls and clone size come from that table. Within this sample are 35,000 to 55,000 clones, with roughly 95% of them counted one time only. Clones ranked in the top ten supply less than 3% of the sample.

The material sequenced was unsorted PBMCs, taken 3.7 years after starting antiretroviral therapy. The sequence was obtained from a woman aged 45 to 65 with HIV. The chain links TRBV10-3 with TRBJ2-5, with the identity of the D gene unclear. The nucleotides are TGTGCCATCAGTGAGCCGGCAGGCCCACAGCAAGAGACCCAGTACTTC. This translates into CAISEPAGPQQETQYF.